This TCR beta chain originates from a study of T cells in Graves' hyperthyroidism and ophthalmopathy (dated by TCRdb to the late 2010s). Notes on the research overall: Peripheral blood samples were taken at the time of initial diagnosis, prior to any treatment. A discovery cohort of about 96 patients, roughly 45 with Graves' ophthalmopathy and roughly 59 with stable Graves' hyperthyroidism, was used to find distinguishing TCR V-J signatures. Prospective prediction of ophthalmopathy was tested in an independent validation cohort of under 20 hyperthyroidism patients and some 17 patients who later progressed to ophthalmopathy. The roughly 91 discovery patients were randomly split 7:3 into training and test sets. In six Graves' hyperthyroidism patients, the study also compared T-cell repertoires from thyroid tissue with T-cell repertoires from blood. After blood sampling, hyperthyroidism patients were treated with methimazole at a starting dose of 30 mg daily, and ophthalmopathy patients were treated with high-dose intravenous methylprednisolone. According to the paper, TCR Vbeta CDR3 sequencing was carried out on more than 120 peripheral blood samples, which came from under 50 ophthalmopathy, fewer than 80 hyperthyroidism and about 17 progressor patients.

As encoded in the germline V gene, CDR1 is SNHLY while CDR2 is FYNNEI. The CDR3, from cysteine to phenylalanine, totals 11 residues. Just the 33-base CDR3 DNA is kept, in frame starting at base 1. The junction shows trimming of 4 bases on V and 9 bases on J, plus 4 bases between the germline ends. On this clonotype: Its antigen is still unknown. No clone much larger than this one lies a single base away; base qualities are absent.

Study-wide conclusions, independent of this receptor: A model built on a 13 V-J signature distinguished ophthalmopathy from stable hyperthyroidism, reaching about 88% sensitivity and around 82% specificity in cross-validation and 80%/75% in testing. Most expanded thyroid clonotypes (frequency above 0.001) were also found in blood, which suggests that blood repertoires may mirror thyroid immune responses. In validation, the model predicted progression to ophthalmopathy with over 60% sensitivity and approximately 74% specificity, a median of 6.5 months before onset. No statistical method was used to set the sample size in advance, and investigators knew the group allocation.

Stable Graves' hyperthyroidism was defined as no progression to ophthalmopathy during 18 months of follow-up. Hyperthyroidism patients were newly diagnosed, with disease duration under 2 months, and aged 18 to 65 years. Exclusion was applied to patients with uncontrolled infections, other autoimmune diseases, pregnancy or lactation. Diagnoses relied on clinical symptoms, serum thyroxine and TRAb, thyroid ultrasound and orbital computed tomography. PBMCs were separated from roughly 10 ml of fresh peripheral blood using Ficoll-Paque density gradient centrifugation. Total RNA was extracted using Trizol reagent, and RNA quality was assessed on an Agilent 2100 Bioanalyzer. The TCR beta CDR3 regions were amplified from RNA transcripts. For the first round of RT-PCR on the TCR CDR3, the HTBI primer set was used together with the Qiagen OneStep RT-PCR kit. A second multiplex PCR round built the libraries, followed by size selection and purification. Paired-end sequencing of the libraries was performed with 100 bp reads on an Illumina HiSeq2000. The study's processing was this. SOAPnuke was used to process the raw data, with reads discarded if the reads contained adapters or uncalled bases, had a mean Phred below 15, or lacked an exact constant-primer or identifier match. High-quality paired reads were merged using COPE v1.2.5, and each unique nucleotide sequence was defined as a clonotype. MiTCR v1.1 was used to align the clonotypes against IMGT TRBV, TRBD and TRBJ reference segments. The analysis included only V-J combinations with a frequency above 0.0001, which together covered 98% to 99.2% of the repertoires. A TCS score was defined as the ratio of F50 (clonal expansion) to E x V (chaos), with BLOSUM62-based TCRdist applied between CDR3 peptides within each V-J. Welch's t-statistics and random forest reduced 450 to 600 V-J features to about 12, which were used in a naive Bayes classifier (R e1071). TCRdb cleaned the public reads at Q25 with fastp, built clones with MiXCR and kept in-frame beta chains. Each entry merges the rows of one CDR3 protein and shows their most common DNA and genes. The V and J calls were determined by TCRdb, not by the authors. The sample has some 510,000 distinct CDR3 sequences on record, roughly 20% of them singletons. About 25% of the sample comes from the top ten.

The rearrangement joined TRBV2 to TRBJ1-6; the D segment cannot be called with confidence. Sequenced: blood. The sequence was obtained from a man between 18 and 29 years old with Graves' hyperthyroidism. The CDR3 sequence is CASSVRSPLHF. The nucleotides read TGTGCCAGCAGTGTCCGTTCACCCCTCCACTTT.